Sequencing of this T cell receptor beta chain was carried out in a study of blood T cell repertoires in COVID-19. In the original analysis: Estimates of nucleated cell counts were drawn from the amplification of reference gene primers. Here immunoSEQ multiplex PCR was the method, and the copy in TCRdb shows in-frame clones only, minus some. That table is the source of V, J and clone size, and D and trimming were worked out from the DNA. This sample has 350,000 or so clones, with about 91% found just once. This CDR3 comprises 16 residues. V lost 2 bases, J lost 8 bases, and 11 bases stayed unmatched. CDR1 MDHEN and CDR2 SYDVKM come from the germline V gene. Seattle's enrolled individuals joined amid active infection and were then monitored longitudinally.

The genes are TRBV28 and TRBJ2-1; 8 bases match TRBD2. This TCR was sampled from a woman aged 30 to 39 with COVID-19, enrolled during active disease. Sequencing was performed on peripheral blood. DNA for the CDR3: TGTGCCAGCAGTTTAGGGAGGCGGGGGGCCGGGTATGAGCAGTTCTTC. Translating gives CASSLGRRGAGYEQFF.